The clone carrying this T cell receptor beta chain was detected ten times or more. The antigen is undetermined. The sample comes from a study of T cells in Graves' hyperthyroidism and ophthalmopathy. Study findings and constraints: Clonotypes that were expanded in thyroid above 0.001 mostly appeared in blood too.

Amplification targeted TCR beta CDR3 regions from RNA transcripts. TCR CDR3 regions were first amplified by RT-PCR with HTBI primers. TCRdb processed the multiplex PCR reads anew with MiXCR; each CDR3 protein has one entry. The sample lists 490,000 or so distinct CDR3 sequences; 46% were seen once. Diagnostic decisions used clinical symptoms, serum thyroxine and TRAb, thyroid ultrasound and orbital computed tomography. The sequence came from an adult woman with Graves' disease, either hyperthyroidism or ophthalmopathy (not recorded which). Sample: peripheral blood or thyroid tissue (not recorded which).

CDR3 coding DNA: TGTGCCACCAGGGGGGGTAGGGTGAACACTGAAGCTTTCTTT. Translation gives CATRGGRVNTEAFF. The genes are TRBV6-5 and TRBJ1-1; 7 bases map to TRBD1. The CDR3 spans 14 residues. V gave up 10 bases and J gave up 0 bases; unmatched junction bases: 8. The V gene's germline CDR1 is MNHEY and CDR2 SVGAGI.